Sequencing of this T cell receptor beta chain was carried out in a study of memory CD4+ T cells and cytomegalovirus serostatus. The CDR3 spans 12 residues. Looked up from germline, CDR1 is MNHEY and CDR2 is SVGAGI. Trimming removed 7 bases at V and 3 bases at J, with 10 bases between. Sequencing was performed with immunoSEQ multiplex PCR; in TCRdb, only in-frame clones are kept and a portion is missing. The table has about 56,000 clones, more than 75% seen once; the top ten hold approximately 0.39%. The sort gate was single viable CD3+CD4+CD8-CD45RO+ cells for memory CD4+ T cells. The sample comprised memory CD4+ T cells from blood. This receptor was obtained from an adult in good health and CMV-seronegative. The V and J genes are TRBV6-5 and TRBJ2-7; D not certain. The CDR3 nucleotides read TGTGCCAGCATTAACAGTTACTACGAGCAGTACTTC. Protein sequence: CASINSYYEQYF.